The 27 T cell receptor beta chains presented below share a single source sample, sequenced in a study of patients and donors after allogeneic stem cell transplantation (TCRdb year 2020). Library generation was performed with RT-PCR. Sequencing took place on a NextSeq 550. Starting from the raw public reads, TCRdb applied fastp trimming at Q25, assembled clones with MiXCR and retained in-frame beta chains. Under each unique CDR3 protein, matching rows form one entry showing the most common genes and DNA. The sample profile shows roughly 880,000 distinct CDR3 sequences; about a sixth of them were found once. Clones ranked in the top ten supply approximately 5.9% of the sample. What was sequenced was blood, either unsorted or a sorted T cell fraction (not recorded which). The receptors stem from a human donor who was either an allogeneic HSCT recipient or a stem cell or donor lymphocyte infusion donor (not recorded which). It is not recorded whose cells these are; they may come from a transplant donor.

This clonotype was counted between two and nine times. The genes are TRBV20-1 and TRBJ2-7; 9 nucleotides align to TRBD1. In germline, CDR1 is DFQATT, CDR2 SNEGSKA (reference sequence). This CDR3 contains 15 residues. The J segment lost 2 bases and the V segment lost 3 bases, leaving 8 bases of the junction unmatched. The DNA for the CDR3 is TGCAGTGCTAGTGCCCGGGACAGGGAAACCTACGAGCAGTACTTC. It codes for CSASARDRETYEQYF.

The V gene is TRBV27, the J gene TRBJ1-6, with no clear D. CDR3 length equals 13 residues. Germline V gene data show CDR1 as MNHEY and CDR2 as SMNVEV (reference sequence). V was shortened by 6 bases and J by 9 bases, with 12 bases between the two germline ends. CDR3 sequence (DNA): TGTGCCAGCAGCCCAAAGGCGGGTTCACCCCTCCACTTT. The encoded protein is CASSPKAGSPLHF.

The V and J genes are TRBV7-9 and TRBJ2-7; 8 bases match TRBD1. V trimming: 5 bases; J trimming: 4 bases; junction bases outside the gene matches: 13. From germline, CDR1 is SEHNR and CDR2 FQNEAQ (reference sequence). This CDR3 region has 16 residues. In nucleotides, the CDR3 is TGTGCCAGCAGCCGACCCGCAGGGACAGGCTATTACGAGCAGTACTTC. Its protein is CASSRPAGTGYYEQYF.

This clonotype was picked up a small number of times. The rearrangement uses TRBV18 and TRBJ1-5; 8 nucleotides line up with TRBD1. V lost 3 bases to trimming and J lost 7 bases; unmatched junction nucleotides: 8. The CDR3 totals 15 residues. CDR1 and CDR2 (germline): KGHSH, LQKENI. The CDR3 loop reads CASSPPRTGRQPQHF. The CDR3 DNA follows: TGTGCCAGCTCACCTCCAAGGACAGGGAGGCAGCCCCAGCATTTT.

This chain joins TRBV4-1 and TRBJ2-7, with D possibly called TRBD1 or TRBD2 (5 bases each). The CDR3 is 16 amino acids. CDR1 and CDR2 (germline): MGHRA, YSYEKL. The germline V and J ends were trimmed by 1 base and 3 bases, with 16 bases remaining between them. The CDR3 coding sequence is TGCGCCAGCAGCCAAGTGGGACGAGGCTCTCACTACGAGCAGTACTTC. Translating gives CASSQVGRGSHYEQYF.

This clonotype has just a few counts. The J gene is TRBJ2-2, the V gene TRBV7-3; a weak D match, TRBD2 (5 bases). V was cut by 1 base and J by 0 bases, with 15 bases left in between. Germline V CDR1 and CDR2: SGHTA, FQGTGA. The CDR3 is 18 amino acids. CDR3 sequence reads: CASSLKGRAAANTGELFF. The CDR3, as DNA: TGTGCCAGCAGCTTAAAGGGTCGGGCAGCGGCGAACACCGGGGAGCTGTTTTTT.

The rearrangement joins TRBV7-9 to TRBJ2-1, with D perhaps matching TRBD1 (6 bases). The CDR3 spans 10 residues. With 6 bases removed from V and 10 bases from J, the gap between germline ends came to 7 bases. Germline V gene lookup returns CDR1 SEHNR and CDR2 FQNEAQ (reference sequence). This CDR3 reads CASRGQEQFF. Written as DNA, the CDR3 is TGTGCCAGCAGAGGACAGGAGCAGTTCTTC.

This chain uses TRBV7-9 with TRBJ2-3; 9 bases are a match to TRBD1. The CDR3 spans 16 residues. CDR1 and CDR2 from the germline V gene are SEHNR and FQNEAQ (reference sequence). Trimming at V came to 5 bases and at J to 4 bases, leaving 10 bases not matched to a gene. This chain's CDR3 is CASSAPDTGGPDTQYF. The CDR3 region has the DNA TGTGCCAGCAGCGCACCGGATACAGGGGGCCCAGATACGCAGTATTTT.

This clonotype was seen only a few times. This chain links TRBV5-6 with TRBJ2-1; TRBD2 is a possible D gene (6 bases). Trimming left V 0 bases short and J 5 bases short, with 9 bases between. The CDR3 length is 14 residues. CDR1 and CDR2 (germline): SGHDT, YYEEEE. The CDR3, as DNA: TGTGCCAGCAGCTTGGTGGGCGGGGACAATGAGCAGTTCTTC. Protein sequence: CASSLVGGDNEQFF.

This clonotype was seen more than once but under ten times. This sequence joins TRBV12-3 or TRBV12-4 and TRBJ1-6; a weak D match, TRBD1 (5 bases). V lost 7 bases, J lost 4 bases, and 20 bases lay in between. The CDR3 extends over 17 amino acids. The CDR3 region has the DNA TGTGCCAGCACCCCCTCGACGGAAGGGGATTATAATTCACCCCTCCACTTT. Protein: CASTPSTEGDYNSPLHF.

The rearrangement joins TRBV27 to TRBJ2-1, with 8 positions matching TRBD2. The CDR3 runs to 15 residues. V dropped 6 bases and J dropped 8; count of bases not matched to a gene: 12. The germline V gene encodes CDR1 MNHEY and CDR2 SMNVEV (reference sequence). The CDR3 sequence: CASSFSSGISDEQFF. In nucleotides, the CDR3 is TGTGCCAGCAGCTTTAGTAGCGGGATAAGCGATGAGCAGTTCTTC.

There are a few counts of this clonotype. The V call is TRBV7-9, the J call TRBJ2-7, with TRBD1 matching 7 bases. Germline lookup yields CDR1 SEHNR and CDR2 FQNEAQ (reference sequence). The CDR3 is 12 amino acids. Trimming cost V 8 bases and J 0 bases; bases outside gene matches: 1. The CDR3 DNA sequence: TGTGCCAGCGGACAGGCCTCCTACGAGCAGTACTTC. The encoded protein is CASGQASYEQYF. The whole variable domain, remainder taken from reference TRBV7-9 and TRBJ2-7, is DTGVSQNPRHKITKRGQNVTFRCDPISEHNRLYWYRQTLGQGPEFLTYFQNEAQLEKSRLLSDRFSAERPKGSFSTLEIQRTEQGDSAMYLCASGQASYEQYFGPGTRLTVT.

The gene calls are TRBV5-1 and TRBJ2-3; 15 bases fit TRBD2. V lost 4 bases and J lost 0; bases outside the gene matches: 0. The length of the CDR3 is 16 residues. CDR1 SGHRS and CDR2 YFSETQ come from the germline V gene. CDR3 DNA: TGCGCCAGCAGCGGACTAGCGGGAGGGAGCACAGATACGCAGTATTTT. Translation: CASSGLAGGSTDTQYF.

The CDR3 loop is CASSRDRIWETQYF. The CDR3 bases are TGTGCCAGCAGCCGAGACAGGATTTGGGAGACCCAGTACTTC. The rearrangement uses TRBV12-3 or TRBV12-4 and TRBJ2-5, with TRBD1 as a possible D gene (6 bases). The CDR3 covers 14 residues. Trimming removed 6 bases from V and 5 bases from J, with 16 bases in between.

This clonotype was seen at least ten times. The rearrangement joins TRBV5-1 to TRBJ2-1; TRBD1 agrees at 8 bases. The CDR3 has 15 amino acids. V lost 3 bases and J lost 4; bases outside the gene matches: 6. Germline V gene sequence: CDR1 SGHRS, CDR2 YFSETQ. The CDR3: CASSSPTGVYNEQFF. In DNA form, the CDR3 reads TGCGCCAGCAGCTCACCGACAGGGGTGTACAATGAGCAGTTCTTC.

This clonotype has more than one count but fewer than ten. This may stem from a read error, because a much larger clone lies one nucleotide away. The genes are TRBV5-1 and TRBJ2-7; D is unresolved. The CDR3 covers 12 residues. V lost 2 bases, J lost 3 bases, and 6 bases lay in between. From germline, CDR1 is SGHRS and CDR2 YFSETQ. The CDR3 region has the DNA TGCGCCAGCAGCTTCGACCTCTACGAGCAGTACTTC. Protein sequence: CASSFDLYEQYF.

There are a few counts of this clonotype. The genes are TRBV4-3 and TRBJ2-2, with D perhaps given as TRBD1 or TRBD2 (6 bases each). The CDR3 is 18 residues long. V was shortened by 0 bases and J by 6 bases, with 20 bases between the two germline ends. The germline V gene encodes CDR1 LGHNA and CDR2 YSLEER. The CDR3 DNA reads as TGCGCCAGCAGCCAAGATTCGGGAGACAGGATCTCAGCCGGGGAGCTGTTTTTT. It specifies CASSQDSGDRISAGELFF.

This clonotype was counted at least ten times. The chain couples TRBV11-2 to TRBJ1-1; a weak D match, TRBD1 (6 bases). Trimming took off 5 bases at V and 6 bases at J, with 10 bases between the two ends. CDR1 is SGHAT and CDR2 is FQNNGV in the germline V gene. The CDR3 covers 12 residues. CDR3 bases: TGTGCCAGCAGCCTCCACAGGGCTGAAGCTTTCTTT. It specifies CASSLHRAEAFF.

CDR3 sequence: CASSPLSGREDQPQHF. The CDR3 nucleotides read TGTGCCAGCTCACCGCTTTCGGGGAGAGAGGATCAGCCCCAGCATTTT. This rearrangement joins TRBV18 to TRBJ1-5; D uncertain. Germline V gene sequence: CDR1 KGHSH, CDR2 LQKENI. The CDR3 loop spans 16 amino acids. With 3 bases removed from V and 5 bases from J, the gap between germline ends came to 17 bases.

This rearrangement joins TRBV7-9 to TRBJ2-2; tentatively, D is TRBD2 (6 bases). CDR1 is SEHNR, CDR2 FQNEAQ, per germline (reference sequence). Deletions cut 6 bases from V and 6 bases from J, with 14 bases between. The CDR3 loop spans 14 amino acids. CDR3 amino acids: CASSRAGLPGELFF. The CDR3 DNA reads as TGTGCCAGCAGTCGTGCGGGGTTGCCCGGGGAGCTGTTTTTT.

This clonotype has a count of ten or more. The chain links TRBV6-2 or TRBV6-3 to TRBJ2-1; D gene unclear. V was pared by 0 bases and J by 7 bases, with 19 bases between. CDR3 length: 17 residues. Germline CDR1 MNHEY, CDR2 SVGEGT. The CDR3 here is CASSYSKPPAIGNEQFF. The CDR3 coding sequence is TGTGCCAGCAGTTACTCGAAACCGCCCGCCATCGGAAATGAGCAGTTCTTC.

J is TRBJ2-7 and V is TRBV6-5; D gene unclear. Between the trimmed V and J ends, which lost 3 bases and 5 bases, there was a span of 5 bases. Germline CDR1 is MNHEY and CDR2 is SVGAGI. The CDR3 has 11 amino acids. CDR3 bases: TGTGCCAGCAGTTATGGCCACGAGCAGTACTTC. Translation gives CASSYGHEQYF.

Many counts were recorded for this clonotype. J is TRBJ1-1 and V is TRBV5-1; 9 bases are shared with TRBD1. The CDR3 sequence is 16 residues long. CDR1 and CDR2 (germline): SGHRS, YFSETQ. The V segment lost 4 bases and the J segment 0 bases; nucleotides outside the gene matches: 7. This CDR3 is CASSPDRGTLNTEAFF. Written as DNA, the CDR3 is TGCGCCAGCAGCCCGGACAGGGGAACATTGAACACTGAAGCTTTCTTT.

Only a few counts were recorded for this clonotype. This chain links TRBV3-1 with TRBJ2-7; TRBD2 might be the D (5 bases). This CDR3 has 13 amino acids. CDR1 and CDR2 (germline): LGHDT, YNNKEL (reference sequence). Trimming took off 0 bases at V and 7 bases at J, with 10 bases between the two ends. CDR3 loop: CASSQDRGGEQYF. The CDR3 DNA follows: TGTGCCAGCAGCCAAGATAGAGGAGGTGAGCAGTACTTC.

This rearrangement joins TRBV9 to TRBJ2-1; TRBD1 might be the D (6 bases). CDR1 and CDR2 from the germline V gene are SGDLS and YYNGEE. The V end was cut by 4 bases, the J end by 2 bases, with 16 bases between. The CDR3 has 16 residues. The CDR3 here is CASSIPSGGPYNEQFF. For the CDR3, the DNA is TGTGCCAGCAGCATCCCCAGTGGGGGCCCCTACAATGAGCAGTTCTTC.

This clonotype was counted a few times. The V call is TRBV11-2, the J call TRBJ2-6; tentative D call: TRBD2 (6 bases). Trimming pared 5 bases from V and 1 base from J, leaving 12 bases between. CDR1 SGHAT and CDR2 FQNNGV come from the germline V gene. The CDR3 runs to 16 residues. CDR3 sequence (DNA): TGTGCCAGCAGCCCGGGACTGCTATCTGGGGCCAACGTCCTGACTTTC. It is translated as CASSPGLLSGANVLTF.

The J gene is TRBJ2-3, the V gene TRBV9, with TRBD2 matching over 10 bases. CDR1 is SGDLS and CDR2 is YYNGEE in the germline V gene. The CDR3 loop spans 16 amino acids. The V segment lost 1 base and the J segment 2 bases; nucleotides outside the gene matches: 4. Here the CDR3 reads CASSVSSGGTTDTQYF. Here the CDR3 DNA reads TGTGCCAGCAGCGTATCTAGCGGGGGAACCACAGATACGCAGTATTTT.